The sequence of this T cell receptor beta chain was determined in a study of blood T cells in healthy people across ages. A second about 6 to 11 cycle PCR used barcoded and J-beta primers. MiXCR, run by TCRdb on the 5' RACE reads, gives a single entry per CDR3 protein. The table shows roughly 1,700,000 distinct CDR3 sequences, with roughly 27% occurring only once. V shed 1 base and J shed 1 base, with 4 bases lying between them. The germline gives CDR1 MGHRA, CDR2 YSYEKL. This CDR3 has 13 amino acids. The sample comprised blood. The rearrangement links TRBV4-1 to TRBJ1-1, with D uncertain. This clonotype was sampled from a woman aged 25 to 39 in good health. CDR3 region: CASSQVTNTEAFF. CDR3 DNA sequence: TGCGCCAGCAGCCAAGTCACGAACACTGAAGCTTTCTTT.